What follows are 30 T cell receptor beta chains derived from one specimen sequenced in a study of response to subunit inactivated influenza vaccine. TCRdb reprocessed the RT-PCR reads with MiXCR, giving one entry per CDR3 protein. The sample gives about 520,000 distinct CDR3 sequences, about 25% of which show up once; under 2.5% is in the top ten. The sequencing here drew on CD4+ T cells sorted from PBMCs, taken roughly 5 days after vaccination. These receptors were obtained from a man aged 45-65 years who received an inactivated influenza vaccine.

This chain connects TRBV27 to TRBJ1-6, with D unclear. The length of the CDR3 is 15 residues. Per the germline V gene, CDR1 is MNHEY and CDR2 is SMNVEV (reference sequence). V shed 2 bases and J shed 4 bases, with 9 bases lying between them. DNA of the CDR3: TGTGCCAGCAGTTTACGTCCGGGATATAATTCACCCCTCCACTTT. Translation gives CASSLRPGYNSPLHF.

The rearrangement joins TRBV6-5 to TRBJ2-3; 8 bases are shared with TRBD2. The CDR3 has 15 residues. Germline CDR1 reads MNHEY; CDR2 reads SVGAGI. V gave up 1 base and J gave up 3 bases; unmatched junction bases: 3. CDR3 sequence (DNA): TGTGCCAGCAGTTACTATGCGGGGGGAACAGATACGCAGTATTTT. Its translation: CASSYYAGGTDTQYF.

CDR3 nucleotides: TGTGCCAGCAGAGATCCAAATGAGCAGCCCCAGCATTTT. This encodes CASRDPNEQPQHF. This rearrangement joins TRBV12-3 or TRBV12-4 to TRBJ1-5; D is undetermined. This CDR3 region has 13 residues. The ends were cut back, 6 bases at V and 7 bases at J, with 13 bases in the middle.

The J gene is TRBJ2-1, the V gene TRBV4-3, with D unclear. With 0 bases removed from V and 5 bases from J, the gap between germline ends came to 8 bases. This CDR3 comprises 14 residues. Germline V gene sequence: CDR1 LGHNA, CDR2 YSLEER. The CDR3 DNA reads TGCGCCAGCAGCCAAGAGGAACTAAACAATGAGCAGTTCTTC. This encodes CASSQEELNNEQFF.

The chain employs TRBV20-1 and TRBJ2-7; possible D gene TRBD1, 8 bases. The CDR3 runs 12 residues. V lost 7 bases and J 4 bases, leaving 14 bases between the germline ends. Per the germline V gene, CDR1 is DFQATT and CDR2 is SNEGSKA (reference sequence). CDR3 coding DNA: TGCAGTGGGACAGGGAGGGCGTACGAGCAGTACTTC. Translated, it gives CSGTGRAYEQYF.

This sequence joins TRBV6-2 or TRBV6-3 and TRBJ1-5; maybe TRBD1 (5 bases). Trimming stripped 7 bases from V and 1 base from J, with 11 bases between. This CDR3 has 14 residues. Germline-derived CDR1 and CDR2 are MNHEY and SVGEGT. The CDR3 here is CASIAGMSNQPQHF. In DNA, the CDR3 is TGTGCCAGCATTGCAGGGATGAGCAATCAGCCCCAGCATTTT.

The chain uses TRBV2 and TRBJ2-1, with 7 bases aligning to TRBD1. The germline V gene has CDR1 SNHLY and CDR2 FYNNEI. V lost 5 bases, J lost 0 bases, and 10 bases stayed unmatched. The CDR3 runs to 17 residues. CDR3 DNA: TGTGCCAGCAGTTCCCTGACAGGGCTTAGCTCCTACAATGAGCAGTTCTTC. It is translated as CASSSLTGLSSYNEQFF.

J is TRBJ1-1 and V is TRBV5-6; D is possibly TRBD1 (6 bases). Between the trimmed V and J ends, which lost 3 bases and 4 bases, there was a span of 13 bases. CDR3 length: 14 residues. Looked up from germline, CDR1 is SGHDT and CDR2 is YYEEEE. The CDR3 coding sequence is TGTGCCAGCAGCTGGGGACAACTGCGCACTGAAGCTTTCTTT. As protein: CASSWGQLRTEAFF.

This clonotype was observed a handful of times. The chain uses TRBV18 and TRBJ2-5; D is undetermined. Trimming pared 2 bases from V and 0 bases from J, leaving 7 bases between. From germline, CDR1 is KGHSH and CDR2 LQKENI. This CDR3 contains 14 residues. CDR3: CASSPREDQETQYF. CDR3 sequence (DNA): TGTGCCAGCTCACCAAGGGAAGACCAAGAGACCCAGTACTTC. The whole variable domain, filled in from reference TRBV18 and TRBJ2-5, reads NAGVMQNPRHLVRRRGQEARLRCSPMKGHSHVYWYRQLPEEGLKFMVYLQKENIIDESGMPKERFSAEFPKEGPSILRIQQVVRGDSAAYFCASSPREDQETQYFGPGTRLLVL.

CDR3 DNA: TGTGCCAGCAGGGGGATGACAGCTAACTATGGCTACACCTTC. Residues: CASRGMTANYGYTF. The chain carries TRBV28 and TRBJ1-2, with D possibly being TRBD1 (5 bases). V was shortened by 6 bases and J by 0 bases, with 11 bases between the two germline ends. Germline CDR1 MDHEN, CDR2 SYDVKM. The CDR3 spans 14 residues.

This chain connects TRBV7-2 to TRBJ2-3; the D gene is possibly TRBD1 (5 bases). The CDR3 sequence is 14 residues long. The V end lost 6 bases, the J end lost 0 bases, and 10 bases lay between the germline ends. Germline V gives CDR1 SGHTA, CDR2 FQGNSA. CDR3 coding DNA: TGTGCCAGCAGATCACAGGCAAGCACAGATACGCAGTATTTT. Protein: CASRSQASTDTQYF.

The chain uses TRBV2 and TRBJ2-3, with TRBD2 matching over 9 bases. This CDR3 spans 17 amino acids. Germline trimming cut 4 bases from V and 4 bases from J; bases unmatched to any gene: 12. Germline V gene data show CDR1 as SNHLY and CDR2 as FYNNEI. In DNA, the CDR3 is TGTGCCAGCAGTGCGTCGGCTAGCGGGATTAGGCCAGATACGCAGTATTTT. This translates into CASSASASGIRPDTQYF.

The chain links TRBV4-1 to TRBJ2-4; D is unclear. The CDR3 spans 19 residues. The V and J ends lost 2 bases and 3 bases respectively, with 23 bases between them. The germline CDR1 and CDR2 sequences are MGHRA and YSYEKL. CDR3 sequence (DNA): TGCGCCAGCAGCCAACCTTCTAGTGTCGTGGGGTTTGACAAAAACATTCAGTACTTC. Translating it yields CASSQPSSVVGFDKNIQYF.

The V and J genes are TRBV5-5 and TRBJ2-2, with 7 bases identical to TRBD1. Germline V lookup: CDR1 SGHKS, CDR2 YYEKEE (reference sequence). The CDR3 is 15 residues long. After removal of 2 bases from V and 4 bases from J, the junction contained 5 bases not matched to a gene. DNA of the CDR3: TGTGCCAGCAGCTTATCAGGGGGAACCACCGGGGAGCTGTTTTTT. This encodes CASSLSGGTTGELFF.

The chain combines TRBV9 with TRBJ2-3; D might be TRBD1 (5 bases). Germline loops: CDR1 SGDLS, CDR2 YYNGEE. There are 15 residues in the CDR3. Between the trimmed V and J ends, which lost 0 bases and 4 bases, there was a span of 12 bases. The CDR3 DNA is TGTGCCAGCAGCGTAGACCAGGGTTCGGCAGATACGCAGTATTTT. It yields the protein CASSVDQGSADTQYF. The variable domain in full, completed from reference TRBV9 and TRBJ2-3, reads DSGVTQTPKHLITATGQRVTLRCSPRSGDLSVYWYQQSLDQGLQFLIQYYNGEERAKGNILERFSAQQFPDLHSELNLSSLELGDSALYFCASSVDQGSADTQYFGPGTRLTVL.

The chain has TRBV10-3 and TRBJ2-5, with TRBD2 matching over 8 bases. Germline-derived CDR1 and CDR2 are ENHRY and SYGVKD. The V gene end was trimmed by 11 bases and the J gene end by 1 base; junction bases not matched to a gene: 12. CDR3 length equals 15 residues. The CDR3 loop is CASGGGTNLQETQYF. In DNA form, the CDR3 reads TGTGCCTCCGGCGGGGGGACCAACCTCCAAGAGACCCAGTACTTC.

This clonotype has at least ten counts. The rearrangement links TRBV6-1 to TRBJ1-1; D unresolved. Deletions cut 5 bases from V and 3 bases from J, with 13 bases between. Germline CDR1 reads MNHNS; CDR2 reads SASEGT. There are 14 residues in the CDR3. For the CDR3, the DNA is TGTGCCAGCAGTACCCTGGTCCGGGACACTGAAGCTTTCTTT. This codes for CASSTLVRDTEAFF.

A few counts support this clonotype. V gene TRBV7-9 combines with J gene TRBJ1-2, with D possibly TRBD1 on 5 matching bases. CDR3 length: 15 residues. V was clipped by 6 bases and J by 7 bases, with 21 bases between them. Germline lookup yields CDR1 SEHNR and CDR2 FQNEAQ (reference sequence). The CDR3 loop is CASSLLGARKVGYTF. The CDR3 DNA sequence: TGTGCCAGCAGTCTCCTTGGGGCGAGAAAGGTTGGCTACACCTTC.

This clonotype was seen only a few times. The V gene is TRBV5-6, the J gene TRBJ2-7; D perhaps matches TRBD2 (6 bases). Per the germline V gene, CDR1 is SGHDT and CDR2 is YYEEEE. Trimming removed 4 bases from V and 0 bases from J, with 17 bases in between. The CDR3 is 16 residues long. CDR3 residues: CASSLRTTWNSYEQYF. CDR3 DNA sequence: TGTGCCAGCAGCCTCAGGACTACCTGGAACTCCTACGAGCAGTACTTC.

This clonotype showed up many times. The V call is TRBV20-1, the J call TRBJ2-3, with D perhaps TRBD2 (6 bases). V lost 1 base and J lost 1, with 9 bases in between. This CDR3 comprises 14 residues. Germline V gives CDR1 DFQATT, CDR2 SNEGSKA (reference sequence). CDR3 amino acids: CSARAGSRTDTQYF. CDR3 in DNA: TGCAGTGCTAGAGCCGGGAGCCGCACAGATACGCAGTATTTT.

The CDR3 reads CASSNQGETQYF. The DNA of the CDR3 is TGTGCCAGCAGTAACCAGGGAGAGACCCAGTACTTC. This chain uses TRBV6-2 or TRBV6-3 with TRBJ2-5, with TRBD1 as a possible D gene (5 bases). The CDR3 is 12 amino acids. The germline gives CDR1 MNHEY, CDR2 SVGEGT. Between the trimmed V and J ends, which lost 5 bases and 4 bases, there was a span of 8 bases.

The CDR3 bases are TGTGCCAGCAGCCAAGATCTCAGGGGTTACAATGAGCAGTTCTTC. Its translation is CASSQDLRGYNEQFF. The chain links TRBV3-1 to TRBJ2-1, with D possibly being TRBD1 (6 bases). This CDR3 has 15 residues. Trimming took off 0 bases at V and 4 bases at J, with 10 bases between the two ends. Germline values: CDR1 LGHDT, CDR2 YNNKEL (reference sequence).

This clonotype was observed a handful of times. This chain links TRBV6-2 or TRBV6-3 with TRBJ2-3; D unresolved. This CDR3 contains 15 residues. V lost 2 bases and J 3 bases, leaving 12 bases between the germline ends. Per germline, CDR1 MNHEY and CDR2 SVGEGT. The CDR3 DNA reads as TGTGCCAGCAGTTACCAGGACGCCCGAACAGATACGCAGTATTTT. This gives the protein CASSYQDARTDTQYF.

The chain employs TRBV7-2 and TRBJ2-7; 9 bases align to TRBD2. Germline V CDR1 and CDR2: SGHTA, FQGNSA. The CDR3 runs to 16 residues. V dropped 1 base and J dropped 2; count of bases not matched to a gene: 6. The CDR3 loop is CASSLGSGGQTYEQYF. CDR3 bases: TGTGCCAGCAGCTTAGGAAGCGGGGGGCAGACCTACGAGCAGTACTTC.

This clonotype was counted a few times. This chain joins TRBV2 and TRBJ2-7; D remains ambiguous. Trimming removed 3 bases from V and 2 bases from J, with 8 bases in between. Germline CDR1 reads SNHLY; CDR2 reads FYNNEI. This CDR3 spans 13 amino acids. CDR3 bases: TGTGCCAGCAGTGAGAGCCGGGCCTACGAGCAGTACTTC. Translation gives CASSESRAYEQYF. Together with reference TRBV2 and TRBJ2-7, the CDR3 gives the full variable domain: EPEVTQTPSHQVTQMGQEVILRCVPISNHLYFYWYRQILGQKVEFLVSFYNNEISEKSEIFDDQFSVERPDGSNFTLKIRSTKLEDSAMYFCASSESRAYEQYFGPGTRLTVT.

This clonotype was detected a few times. The gene calls are TRBV11-2 and TRBJ1-1; tentative D call: TRBD1 (5 bases). The ends were cut back, 3 bases at V and 1 base at J, with 9 bases in the middle. Germline V gene sequence: CDR1 SGHAT, CDR2 FQNNGV. The CDR3 spans 14 residues. CDR3 region: CASSFEGRNTEAFF. CDR3 nucleotides: TGTGCCAGCAGCTTTGAGGGGCGGAACACTGAAGCTTTCTTT.

The rearrangement joins TRBV4-2 to TRBJ1-2; TRBD1 is a possible D gene (5 bases). The CDR3 totals 13 residues. V was trimmed by 0 bases and J by 7 bases, leaving 9 bases between them. The germline V gene has CDR1 LGHNA and CDR2 YNFKEQ. The CDR3 spells CASSQDQGFGYTF. The CDR3 coding sequence is TGTGCCAGCAGCCAAGATCAGGGCTTTGGCTACACCTTC.

The V and J genes are TRBV5-1 and TRBJ1-6; TRBD1 is a possible D gene (6 bases). Per the germline V gene, CDR1 is SGHRS and CDR2 is YFSETQ. The CDR3 extends over 14 amino acids. The V and J ends lost 0 bases and 7 bases respectively, with 8 bases between them. The chain's CDR3 is CASSLGQENSPLHF. The DNA for the CDR3 is TGCGCCAGCAGCTTGGGACAGGAGAATTCACCCCTCCACTTT.

V is TRBV7-2 and J is TRBJ2-3; TRBD1 is a possible D gene (5 bases). Germline V gene data show CDR1 as SGHTA and CDR2 as FQGNSA. V was shortened by 2 bases and J by 2 bases, with 14 bases between the two germline ends. The CDR3 loop spans 16 amino acids. The CDR3 reads CASSLKTRVPTDTQYF. CDR3 DNA sequence: TGTGCCAGCAGCTTAAAGACCAGGGTGCCCACAGATACGCAGTATTTT.

The sample holds a few counts of this clonotype. The V and J genes are TRBV6-5 and TRBJ1-4, with D uncertain. The CDR3 has 16 amino acids. Trimming stripped 2 bases from V and 0 bases from J, with 10 bases between. Germline lookup yields CDR1 MNHEY and CDR2 SVGAGI. CDR3 loop: CASSYGRSPTNEKLFF. Here the CDR3 DNA reads TGTGCCAGCAGTTACGGCAGGTCCCCAACTAATGAAAAACTGTTTTTT.